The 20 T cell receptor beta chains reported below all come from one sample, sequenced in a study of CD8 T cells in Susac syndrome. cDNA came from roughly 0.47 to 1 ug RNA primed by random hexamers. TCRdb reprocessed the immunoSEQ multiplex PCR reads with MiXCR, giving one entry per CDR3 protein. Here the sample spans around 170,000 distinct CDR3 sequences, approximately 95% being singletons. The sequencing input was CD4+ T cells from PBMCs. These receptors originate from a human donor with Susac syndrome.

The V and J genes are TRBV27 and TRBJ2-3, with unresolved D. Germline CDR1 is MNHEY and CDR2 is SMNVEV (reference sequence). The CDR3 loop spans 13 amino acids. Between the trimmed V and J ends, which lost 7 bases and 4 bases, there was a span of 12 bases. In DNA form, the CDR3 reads TGTGCCAGCAAAGCTAGTAGTCCAGATACGCAGTATTTT. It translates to CASKASSPDTQYF.

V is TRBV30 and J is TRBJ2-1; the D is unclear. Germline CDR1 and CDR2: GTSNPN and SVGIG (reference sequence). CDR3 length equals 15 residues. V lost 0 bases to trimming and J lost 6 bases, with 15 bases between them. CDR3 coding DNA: TGTGCCTGGAGTGTTGGCCGCCGAGCCGTCAATGAGCAGTTCTTC. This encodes CAWSVGRRAVNEQFF.

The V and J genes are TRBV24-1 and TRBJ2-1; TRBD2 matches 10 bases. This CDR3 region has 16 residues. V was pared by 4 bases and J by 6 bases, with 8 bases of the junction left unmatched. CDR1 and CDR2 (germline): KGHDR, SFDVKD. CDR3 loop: CATSDPLAGRVNEQFF. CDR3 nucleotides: TGTGCCACCAGTGACCCACTAGCGGGACGGGTCAATGAGCAGTTCTTC.

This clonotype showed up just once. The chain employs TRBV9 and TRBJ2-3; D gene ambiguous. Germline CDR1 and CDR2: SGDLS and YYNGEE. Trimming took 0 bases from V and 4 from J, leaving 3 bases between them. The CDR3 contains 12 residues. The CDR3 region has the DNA TGTGCCAGCAGCGTAGGTTCAGATACGCAGTATTTT. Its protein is CASSVGSDTQYF.

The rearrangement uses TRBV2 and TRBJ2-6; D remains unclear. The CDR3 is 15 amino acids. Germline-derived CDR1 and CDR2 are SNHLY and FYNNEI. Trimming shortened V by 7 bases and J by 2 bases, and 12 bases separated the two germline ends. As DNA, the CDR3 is TGTGCCAGCAAGTCGTCCCTGACTGGGGCCAACGTCCTGACTTTC. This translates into CASKSSLTGANVLTF.

The CDR3 spells CASSIDLAGDAKNIQYF. The CDR3 DNA reads as TGTGCCAGTAGTATAGATTTGGCGGGAGACGCCAAAAACATTCAGTACTTC. The gene calls are TRBV19 and TRBJ2-4; TRBD2 agrees at 7 bases. Germline V gives CDR1 LNHDA, CDR2 SQIVND (reference sequence). The V segment lost 0 bases and the J segment 1 base; nucleotides outside the gene matches: 6. This CDR3 is built from 17 residues.

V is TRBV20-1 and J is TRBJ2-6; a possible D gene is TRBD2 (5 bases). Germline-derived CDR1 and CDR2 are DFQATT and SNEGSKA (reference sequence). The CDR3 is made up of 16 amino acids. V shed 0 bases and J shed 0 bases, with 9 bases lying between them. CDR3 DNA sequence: TGCAGTGCTAGAGATCACGGGGACTCTGGGGCCAACGTCCTGACTTTC. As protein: CSARDHGDSGANVLTF.

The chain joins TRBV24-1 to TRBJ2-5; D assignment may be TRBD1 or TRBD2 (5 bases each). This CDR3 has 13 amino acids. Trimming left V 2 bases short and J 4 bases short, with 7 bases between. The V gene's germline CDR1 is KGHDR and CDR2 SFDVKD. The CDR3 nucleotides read TGTGCCACCAGTGATTCGGGACCAGAGACCCAGTACTTC. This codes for CATSDSGPETQYF.

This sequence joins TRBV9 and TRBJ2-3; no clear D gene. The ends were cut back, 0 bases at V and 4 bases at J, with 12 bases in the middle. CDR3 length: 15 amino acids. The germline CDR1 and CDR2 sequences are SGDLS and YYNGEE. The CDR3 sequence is CASSVGGRLADTQYF. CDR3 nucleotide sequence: TGTGCCAGCAGCGTAGGCGGTAGGCTTGCAGATACGCAGTATTTT.

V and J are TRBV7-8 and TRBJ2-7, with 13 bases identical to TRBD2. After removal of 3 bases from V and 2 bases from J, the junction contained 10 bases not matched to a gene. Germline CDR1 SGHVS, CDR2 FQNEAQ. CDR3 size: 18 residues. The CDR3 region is CASSFHTSGGAQTYEQYV. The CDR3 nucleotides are TGTGCCAGCAGCTTTCACACTAGCGGGGGGGCCCAAACCTACGAGCAGTACGTC.

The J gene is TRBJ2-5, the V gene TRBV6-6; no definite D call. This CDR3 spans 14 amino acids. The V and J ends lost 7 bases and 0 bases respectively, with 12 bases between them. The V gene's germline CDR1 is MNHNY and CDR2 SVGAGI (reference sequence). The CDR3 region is CASNFWPNQETQYF. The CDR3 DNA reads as TGTGCCAGCAACTTCTGGCCCAACCAAGAGACCCAGTACTTC.

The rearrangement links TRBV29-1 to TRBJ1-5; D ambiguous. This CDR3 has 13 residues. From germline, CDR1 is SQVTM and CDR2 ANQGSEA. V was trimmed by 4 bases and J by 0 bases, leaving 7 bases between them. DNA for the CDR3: TGCAGCGTTGGGGCTAATAGCAATCAGCCCCAGCATTTT. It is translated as CSVGANSNQPQHF.

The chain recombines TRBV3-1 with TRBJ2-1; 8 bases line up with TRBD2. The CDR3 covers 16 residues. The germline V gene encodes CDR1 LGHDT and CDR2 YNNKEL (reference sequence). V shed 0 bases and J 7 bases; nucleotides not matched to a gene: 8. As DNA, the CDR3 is TGTGCCAGCAGCCAAGATACAACTAGCGGAGGGAATGAGCAGTTCTTC. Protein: CASSQDTTSGGNEQFF.

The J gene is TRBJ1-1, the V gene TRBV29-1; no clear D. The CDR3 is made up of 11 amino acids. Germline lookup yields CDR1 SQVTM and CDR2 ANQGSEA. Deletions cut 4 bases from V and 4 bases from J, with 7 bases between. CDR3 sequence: CSVVRSTEAFF. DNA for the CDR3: TGCAGCGTTGTAAGGTCCACTGAAGCTTTCTTT.

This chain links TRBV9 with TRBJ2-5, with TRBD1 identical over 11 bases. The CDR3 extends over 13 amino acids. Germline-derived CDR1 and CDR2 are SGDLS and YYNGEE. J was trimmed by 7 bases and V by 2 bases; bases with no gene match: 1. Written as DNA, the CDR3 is TGTGCCAGCAGCGTCGGACAGGGGGCGACCCAGTACTTC. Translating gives CASSVGQGATQYF.

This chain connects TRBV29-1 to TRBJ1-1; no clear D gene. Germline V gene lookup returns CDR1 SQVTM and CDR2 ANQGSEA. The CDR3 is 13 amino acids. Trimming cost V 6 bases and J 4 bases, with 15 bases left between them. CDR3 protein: CSVAGRVATEAFF. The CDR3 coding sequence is TGCAGCGTCGCCGGGAGGGTTGCCACTGAAGCTTTCTTT.

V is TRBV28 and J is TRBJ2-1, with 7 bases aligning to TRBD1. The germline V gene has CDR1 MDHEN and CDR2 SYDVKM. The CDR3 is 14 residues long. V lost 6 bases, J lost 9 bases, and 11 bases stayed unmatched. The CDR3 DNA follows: TGTGCCAGCAGAACCCCGACAGGGATTGGTGAGCAGTTCTTC. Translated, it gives CASRTPTGIGEQFF.

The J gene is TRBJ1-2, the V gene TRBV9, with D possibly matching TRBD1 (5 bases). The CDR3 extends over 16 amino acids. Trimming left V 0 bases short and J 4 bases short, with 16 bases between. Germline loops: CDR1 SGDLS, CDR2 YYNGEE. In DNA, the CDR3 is TGTGCCAGCAGCGTAGACGGGTCACCGGACATCTATGGCTACACCTTC. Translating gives CASSVDGSPDIYGYTF.

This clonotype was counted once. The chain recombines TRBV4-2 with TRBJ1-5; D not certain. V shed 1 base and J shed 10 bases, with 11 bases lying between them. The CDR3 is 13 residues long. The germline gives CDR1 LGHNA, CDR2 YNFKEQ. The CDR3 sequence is CASSQAIRAPQHF. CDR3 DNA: TGTGCCAGCAGCCAAGCTATACGGGCACCCCAGCATTTT.

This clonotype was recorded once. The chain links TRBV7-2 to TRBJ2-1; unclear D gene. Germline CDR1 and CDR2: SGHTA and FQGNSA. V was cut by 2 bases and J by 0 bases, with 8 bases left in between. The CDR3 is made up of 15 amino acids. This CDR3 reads CASSLLASSYNEQFF. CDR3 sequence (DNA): TGTGCCAGCAGCTTATTGGCCAGCTCCTACAATGAGCAGTTCTTC.